Each of the 31 T cell receptor beta chains below was sequenced from the same sample in a study of cytomegalovirus exposure and HLA in healthy donors (dated by TCRdb to 2015 to 2018). The receptor library was made with the immunoSEQ multiplex PCR assay. For the multiplex PCR, a mixture combining 60 forward primers for TCR Vbeta segments and 13 reverse primers for TCR Jbeta segments was used. As stored in TCRdb, this immuneACCESS dataset retains in-frame rearrangements with V and J assigned. A fraction of the clones does not appear; measured against another copy, unresolved V genes explain less than half of the discrepancy, and the remainder lacks a known reason. Counted in this sample were tens of thousands of clones; approximately 65% of them appeared once. The top ten clonotypes cover about 5.4% of the sample. The source material was PBMCs. The source is a woman younger than 45 in good health and CMV-seropositive.

CDR3 sequence reads: CASSTDSGSYEQYF. The CDR3 coding sequence is TGTGCCAGCAGTACAGACAGTGGATCCTACGAGCAGTACTTC. The chain links TRBV6-5 to TRBJ2-7, with a weak D call TRBD1 (5 bases). The CDR3 has 14 amino acids. CDR1 is MNHEY and CDR2 is SVGAGI in the germline V gene. The V end lost 5 bases, the J end lost 1 base, and 12 bases lay between the germline ends.

The rearrangement uses TRBV29-1 and TRBJ1-5, with D maybe TRBD1 (6 bases). Deletions cut 5 bases from V and 0 bases from J, with 11 bases between. CDR3 length equals 14 residues. CDR1 and CDR2 (germline): SQVTM, ANQGSEA. The CDR3 nucleotides read TGCAGCGTTCTCACAGGGATTAGCAATCAGCCCCAGCATTTT. It translates to CSVLTGISNQPQHF.

The chain employs TRBV9 and TRBJ1-2; the D is unclear. This CDR3 is 12 amino acids long. V was clipped by 3 bases and J by 7 bases, with 10 bases between them. In germline, CDR1 is SGDLS, CDR2 YYNGEE. The CDR3: CASSGDKAGYTF. CDR3 nucleotide sequence: TGTGCCAGCAGCGGCGACAAGGCTGGCTACACCTTC.

The chain carries TRBV25-1 and TRBJ1-2; no clear D gene. The CDR3 has 11 residues. Germline loops: CDR1 MGHDK, CDR2 SYGVNS. Trimming removed 8 bases from V and 5 bases from J, with 9 bases in between. The CDR3 DNA sequence: TGTGCCAGCTACGCCGGTTATGGCTACACCTTC. Translating gives CASYAGYGYTF.

The J gene is TRBJ1-3, the V gene TRBV27; no reliable D call. V was clipped by 3 bases and J by 5 bases, with 17 bases between them. This CDR3 comprises 16 residues. CDR1 MNHEY and CDR2 SMNVEV come from the germline V gene (reference sequence). In nucleotides, the CDR3 is TGTGCCAGCAGTTTCCATCAGGATTCCGGTCGAAACACCATATATTTT. It specifies CASSFHQDSGRNTIYF.

V and J are TRBV6-1 and TRBJ1-1; D is uncertain. The CDR3 consists of 13 residues. The V gene lost 11 bases and the J gene lost 3 bases, with 16 bases spanning the gap. Germline CDR1 is MNHNS and CDR2 is SASEGT. For the CDR3, the DNA is TGTGCCGCTCGGTTGGAGTGGGACACTGAAGCTTTCTTT. Translation gives CAARLEWDTEAFF.

The chain is built from TRBV6-6 and TRBJ2-7; D possibly corresponds to TRBD1 (6 bases). Germline V gene lookup returns CDR1 MNHNY and CDR2 SVGAGI (reference sequence). The V and J ends lost 3 bases and 2 bases respectively, with 11 bases between them. The CDR3 is 14 residues long. CDR3 nucleotides: TGTGCCAGCAGTTATACAGGGATCACCTACGAGCAGTACTTC. This sequence encodes CASSYTGITYEQYF.

The chain joins TRBV6-5 to TRBJ2-2; the match to TRBD1 covers 10 bases. The junction had 4 bases not matched to a gene; V was cut back by 4 bases and J by 5 bases. Germline CDR1 reads MNHEY; CDR2 reads SVGAGI. The CDR3 is 15 amino acids. CDR3 loop: CASSFGQGVTGELFF. The CDR3 nucleotides are TGTGCCAGCAGTTTCGGACAGGGGGTTACCGGGGAGCTGTTTTTT.

This chain uses TRBV5-1 with TRBJ1-1; no definite D call. Deletions cut 0 bases from V and 1 base from J, with 10 bases between. The CDR3 consists of 15 residues. In germline, CDR1 is SGHRS, CDR2 YFSETQ. The CDR3 nucleotides read TGCGCCAGCAGCTTGGAGAACAGTGCGAACACTGAAGCTTTCTTT. This encodes CASSLENSANTEAFF.

The chain uses TRBV5-1 and TRBJ2-3, with 8 bases identical to TRBD2. Germline V CDR1 and CDR2: SGHRS, YFSETQ. The CDR3 is 15 amino acids. J was trimmed by 6 bases and V by 4 bases; bases with no gene match: 10. CDR3 DNA sequence: TGCGCCAGCAGCGGAGGACGGGGGGGCGGCGATACGCAGTATTTT. Amino acid sequence: CASSGGRGGGDTQYF.

The chain employs TRBV4-2 and TRBJ2-5; 16 bases are shared with TRBD2. Germline loops: CDR1 LGHNA, CDR2 YNFKEQ. The V segment lost 2 bases and the J segment 5 bases; nucleotides outside the gene matches: 8. The CDR3 covers 18 residues. The CDR3 spells CASSQQAGTSGGAETQYF. The CDR3 DNA is TGTGCCAGCAGCCAACAGGCCGGGACTAGCGGGGGGGCCGAGACCCAGTACTTC.

This clone showed up just a few times. The chain couples TRBV27 to TRBJ1-1; 8 bases align to TRBD1. The V segment lost 3 bases and the J segment 5 bases; nucleotides outside the gene matches: 5. CDR3 length equals 14 residues. Germline CDR1 and CDR2: MNHEY and SMNVEV (reference sequence). CDR3 nucleotides: TGTGCCAGCAGTTTCGACAGGGGAGGGACTGAAGCTTTCTTT. This sequence encodes CASSFDRGGTEAFF.

This clone was counted only a few times. Other DNA sequences of this sample code for an identical CDR3. The chain carries TRBV2 and TRBJ1-2; perhaps TRBD1 as D (5 bases). Germline lookup yields CDR1 SNHLY and CDR2 FYNNEI. Trimming took off 11 bases at V and 4 bases at J, with 11 bases between the two ends. CDR3 length: 11 amino acids. CDR3 DNA sequence: TGTGCCTCCGGGGGATTCTATGGCTACACCTTC. This translates into CASGGFYGYTF.

The V call is TRBV18, the J call TRBJ1-4, with D hard to call. V was pared by 3 bases and J by 5 bases, with 7 bases between. Looked up from germline, CDR1 is KGHSH and CDR2 is LQKENI. This CDR3 is built from 13 residues. The CDR3 sequence: CASSPLKNEKLFF. In DNA form, the CDR3 reads TGTGCCAGCTCACCGTTAAAAAATGAAAAACTGTTTTTT. Combining the CDR3 with reference TRBV18 and TRBJ1-4 gives the whole variable domain NAGVMQNPRHLVRRRGQEARLRCSPMKGHSHVYWYRQLPEEGLKFMVYLQKENIIDESGMPKERFSAEFPKEGPSILRIQQVVRGDSAAYFCASSPLKNEKLFFGSGTQLSVL.

V gene TRBV6-1 combines with J gene TRBJ1-2; 9 bases match TRBD1. The germline V gene has CDR1 MNHNS and CDR2 SASEGT. The CDR3 spans 14 residues. The V segment lost 5 bases and the J segment 5 bases; nucleotides outside the gene matches: 6. The CDR3 here is CASSNRGPGYGYTF. Here the CDR3 DNA reads TGTGCCAGCAGTAACAGGGGGCCGGGGTATGGCTACACCTTC.

The chain carries TRBV25-1 and TRBJ1-6; 7 bases line up with TRBD1. The CDR3 has 14 residues. Per germline, CDR1 MGHDK and CDR2 SYGVNS. The J segment lost 7 bases and the V segment lost 11 bases, leaving 11 bases of the junction unmatched. The CDR3 DNA is TGTGCCTCTGGCAGGGGGTACTCAAATTCACCCCTCCACTTT. Translation gives CASGRGYSNSPLHF.

The chain employs TRBV5-5 and TRBJ2-1, with TRBD2 matching 8 bases. The CDR3 covers 15 residues. Germline V gene data show CDR1 as SGHKS and CDR2 as YYEKEE (reference sequence). V lost 1 base and J lost 7; bases outside the gene matches: 7. For the CDR3, the DNA is TGTGCCAGCAGCTTGAGAACGGGGGGGTGGAATGAGCAGTTCTTC. This sequence encodes CASSLRTGGWNEQFF.

The rearrangement uses TRBV28 and TRBJ2-5, with a possible D match to TRBD1 (5 bases). The V gene's germline CDR1 is MDHEN and CDR2 SYDVKM. Deletions cut 6 bases from V and 5 bases from J, with 25 bases between. The CDR3 loop spans 17 amino acids. This chain's CDR3 is CASSFVGALQVRETQYF. The CDR3 DNA reads TGTGCCAGCAGCTTCGTCGGCGCGCTACAGGTACGCGAGACCCAGTACTTC.

In DNA, the CDR3 is TGTGCCAGCAGCGCACGCGGCCGGGAGGAGACCCAGTACTTC. This sequence encodes CASSARGREETQYF. This chain uses TRBV7-2 with TRBJ2-5; D is perhaps TRBD2 (6 bases). V gave up 5 bases and J gave up 5 bases, with 15 bases separating them. The CDR3 covers 14 residues. CDR1 is SGHTA and CDR2 is FQGNSA in the germline V gene. Combining the CDR3 with reference TRBV7-2 and TRBJ2-5 gives the whole variable domain GAGVSQSPSNKVTEKGKDVELRCDPISGHTALYWYRQSLGQGLEFLIYFQGNSAPDKSGLPSDRFSAERTGGSVSTLTIQRTQQEDSAVYLCASSARGREETQYFGPGTRLLVL.

The chain employs TRBV5-1 and TRBJ1-4; 7 bases match TRBD1. Germline V gene sequence: CDR1 SGHRS, CDR2 YFSETQ. CDR3 length: 14 residues. V trimming: 3 bases; J trimming: 6 bases; junction bases outside the gene matches: 5. The DNA for the CDR3 is TGCGCCAGCAGCTCGGGACAGTCGGATGAAAAACTGTTTTTT. This encodes CASSSGQSDEKLFF.

This chain uses TRBV7-2 with TRBJ2-3, with 10 bases fitting TRBD1. J was trimmed by 7 bases and V by 8 bases; bases with no gene match: 3. CDR3 size: 12 residues. Germline V gives CDR1 SGHTA, CDR2 FQGNSA. This chain's CDR3 is CASRQGAYTQYF. As DNA, the CDR3 is TGTGCCAGCCGACAGGGGGCATATACGCAGTATTTT.

The genes are TRBV18 and TRBJ1-5, with D possibly matching TRBD1 (6 bases). The CDR3 is made up of 17 amino acids. Germline CDR1 and CDR2: KGHSH and LQKENI. V gave up 3 bases and J gave up 1 base, with 16 bases separating them. CDR3 bases: TGTGCCAGCTCACCGGACCCTCCAGGGGTGAGCAATCAGCCCCAGCATTTT. This encodes CASSPDPPGVSNQPQHF.

V usage is TRBV2 and J usage is TRBJ2-1; 8 nucleotides line up with TRBD1. CDR3 size: 10 residues. Unmatched junction bases numbered 5, after V lost 8 bases and J lost 14 bases. Germline V gene data show CDR1 as SNHLY and CDR2 as FYNNEI. The DNA for the CDR3 is TGTGCCAGCCGGACAGGGAAAGAGTTCTTC. Encoded protein: CASRTGKEFF.

The gene calls are TRBV5-5 and TRBJ2-1; 8 bases map to TRBD2. This CDR3 region has 15 residues. Trimming took 0 bases from V and 11 from J; bases not matched to a gene: 10. Germline CDR1 reads SGHKS; CDR2 reads YYEKEE (reference sequence). The CDR3 loop reads CASSLGQAGVSKQFF. In DNA form, the CDR3 reads TGTGCCAGCAGCTTGGGGCAAGCGGGGGTATCGAAGCAGTTCTTC.

The count of this clone is one. V usage is TRBV5-8 and J usage is TRBJ2-1; D unclear. The germline V and J ends were trimmed by 0 bases and 10 bases, with 11 bases remaining between them. Germline V gene sequence: CDR1 SGHTS, CDR2 YDEGEE. CDR3 size: 13 residues. CDR3 DNA sequence: TGTGCCAGCAGCTTGGATATCCCCTTGGAGCAGTTCTTC. This sequence encodes CASSLDIPLEQFF.

The chain combines TRBV5-1 with TRBJ2-5; the match to TRBD2 covers 10 bases. The J call may be faulty, since TRBJ2-7 better matches the DNA end. Germline CDR1 and CDR2: SGHRS and YFSETQ. The CDR3 extends over 17 amino acids. The CDR3 loop is CASSRLGASGSSYEQYF. In DNA form, the CDR3 reads TGCGCCAGCAGCCGACTCGGGGCTAGCGGGAGCTCCTACGAGCAGTACTTC.

The chain employs TRBV2 and TRBJ1-5, with TRBD1 matching 9 bases. The junction had 8 bases not matched to a gene; V was cut back by 1 base and J by 7 bases. Germline V CDR1 and CDR2: SNHLY, FYNNEI. The CDR3 spans 16 residues. The CDR3 region has the DNA TGTGCCAGCAGTGAAGGTCGGACAGGGGTCGGCCAGCCCCAGCATTTT. Its translation: CASSEGRTGVGQPQHF.

This sequence joins TRBV29-1 and TRBJ1-2; TRBD1 aligns across 7 bases. CDR3 length equals 12 residues. Germline CDR1 and CDR2: SQVTM and ANQGSEA. The junction had 4 bases not matched to a gene; V was cut back by 7 bases and J by 2 bases. CDR3 in amino acids: CSAGQTNYGYTF. The CDR3 DNA follows: TGCAGCGCGGGACAGACCAACTATGGCTACACCTTC.

This rearrangement joins TRBV11-2 to TRBJ1-3; D might be TRBD1 (5 bases). Germline assignment: CDR1 SGHAT and CDR2 FQNNGV. The V gene lost 1 base and the J gene lost 0 bases, with 10 bases spanning the gap. This CDR3 comprises 16 residues. The CDR3 sequence is CASSLGQGLSGNTIYF. For the CDR3, the DNA is TGTGCCAGCAGCTTAGGCCAGGGACTCTCTGGAAACACCATATATTTT.

V usage is TRBV2 and J usage is TRBJ1-3; possible D gene TRBD1, 6 bases. CDR3 length equals 16 residues. V lost 4 bases to trimming and J lost 0 bases, with 13 bases between them. Per germline, CDR1 SNHLY and CDR2 FYNNEI. DNA for the CDR3: TGTGCCAGCAGTGTACGACCAGGGGCCTCTGGAAACACCATATATTTT. It translates to CASSVRPGASGNTIYF.

This clone was counted once. The V gene is TRBV28, the J gene TRBJ2-5; D is perhaps TRBD1 (5 bases). The ends were cut back, 5 bases at V and 2 bases at J, with 9 bases in the middle. Germline-derived CDR1 and CDR2 are MDHEN and SYDVKM. This CDR3 has 13 residues. The CDR3 DNA follows: TGTGCCAGCAGTCCGACAGATCAAGAGACCCAGTACTTC. Translated: CASSPTDQETQYF.